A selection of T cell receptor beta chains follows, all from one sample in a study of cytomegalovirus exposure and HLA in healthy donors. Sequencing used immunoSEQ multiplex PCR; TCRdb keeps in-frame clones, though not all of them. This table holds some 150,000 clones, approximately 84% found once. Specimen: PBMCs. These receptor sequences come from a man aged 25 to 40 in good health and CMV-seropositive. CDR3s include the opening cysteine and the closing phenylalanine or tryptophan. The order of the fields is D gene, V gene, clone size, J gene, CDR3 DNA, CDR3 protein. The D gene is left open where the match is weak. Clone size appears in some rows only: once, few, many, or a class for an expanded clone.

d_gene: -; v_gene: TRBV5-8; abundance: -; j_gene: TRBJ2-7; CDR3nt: TGTGCCAGCAGCTCCCGCGATGTCCGGGGAGGTCCCTACGAGCAGTACTTC; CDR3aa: CASSSRDVRGGPYEQYF
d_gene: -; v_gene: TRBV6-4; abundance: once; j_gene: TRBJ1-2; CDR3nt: TGTGCCAGCAGGGATAAACAGGGAACCGGCTACACCTTC; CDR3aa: CASRDKQGTGYTF
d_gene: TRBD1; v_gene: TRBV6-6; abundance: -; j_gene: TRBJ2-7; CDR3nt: TGTGCCAGCAGTCACTCGGGACAGGTCTACGAGCAGTACTTC; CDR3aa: CASSHSGQVYEQYF
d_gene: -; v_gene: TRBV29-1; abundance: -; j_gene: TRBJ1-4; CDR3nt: TGCAGCGTAGGTGGGGGCGATGAAAAACTGTTTTTT; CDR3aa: CSVGGGDEKLFF
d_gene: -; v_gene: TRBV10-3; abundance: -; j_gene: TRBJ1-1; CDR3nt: TGTGCCATCAGGGACACTCTCACTGAAGCTTTCTTT; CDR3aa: CAIRDTLTEAFF
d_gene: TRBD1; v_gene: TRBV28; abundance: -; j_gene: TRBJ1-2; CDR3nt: TGTGCCAGCAGTTTAAGGACAGGGGTTTTTAATGGCTACACCTTC; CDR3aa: CASSLRTGVFNGYTF
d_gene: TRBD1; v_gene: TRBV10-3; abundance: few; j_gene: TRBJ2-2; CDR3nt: TGTGCCATCAGGCCAGACAGGGGGGACGGGGAGCTGTTTTTT; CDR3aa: CAIRPDRGDGELFF
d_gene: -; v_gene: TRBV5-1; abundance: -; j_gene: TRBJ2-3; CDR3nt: TGCGCCAGCAGCTTGTATGGACTAAGCACAGATACGCAGTATTTT; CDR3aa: CASSLYGLSTDTQYF
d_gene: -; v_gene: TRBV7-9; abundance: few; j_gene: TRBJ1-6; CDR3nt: TGTGCCAGCAGCCCGCCTGGGCCAGGGGACGATTCACCCCTCCACTTT; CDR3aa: CASSPPGPGDDSPLHF
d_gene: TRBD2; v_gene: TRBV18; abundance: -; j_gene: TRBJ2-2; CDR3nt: TGTGCCAGCTCAGCGGGAGGGCAAACCGGGGAGCTGTTTTTT; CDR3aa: CASSAGGQTGELFF
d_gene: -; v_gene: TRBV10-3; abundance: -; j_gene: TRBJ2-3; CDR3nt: TGTGCCATCAGTGATTCAGGGACTCAAAGCACAGATACGCAGTATTTT; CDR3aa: CAISDSGTQSTDTQYF
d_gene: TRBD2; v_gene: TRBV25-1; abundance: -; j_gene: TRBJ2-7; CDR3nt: TGTGCCAGCCCTAGCGGGAGAACTTCCTACGAGCAGTACTTC; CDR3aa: CASPSGRTSYEQYF
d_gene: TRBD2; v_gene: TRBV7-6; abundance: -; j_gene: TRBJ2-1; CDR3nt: TGTGCCAGCAGCTCCCCCCGGACTAGAGATGGCCGGGGTGAGCAGTTCTTC; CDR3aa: CASSSPRTRDGRGEQFF
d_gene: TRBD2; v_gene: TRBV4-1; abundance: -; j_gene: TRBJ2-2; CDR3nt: TGCGCCAGCAGCCAAAAGAGCGGGGGGGCGGACACCGGGGAGCTGTTTTTT; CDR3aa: CASSQKSGGADTGELFF
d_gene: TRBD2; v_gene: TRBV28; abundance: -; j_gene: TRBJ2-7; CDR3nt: TGTGCCAGTGAGCCGGGACTAGCGAACTACGAGCAGTACTTC; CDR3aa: CASEPGLANYEQYF
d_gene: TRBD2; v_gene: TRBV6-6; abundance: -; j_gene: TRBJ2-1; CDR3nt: TGTGCCAGCAGTTACCCCGGGACTAGCTACAATGAGCAGTTCTTC; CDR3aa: CASSYPGTSYNEQFF
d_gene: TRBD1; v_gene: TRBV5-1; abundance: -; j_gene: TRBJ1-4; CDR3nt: TGCGCCAGCAGCTATGGATCCGGGACAGGGGGAGAAAAACTGTTTTTT; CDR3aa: CASSYGSGTGGEKLFF
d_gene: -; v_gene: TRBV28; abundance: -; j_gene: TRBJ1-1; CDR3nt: TGTGCCAGCAGTTTAAACAGGAACACTGAAGCTTTCTTT; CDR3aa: CASSLNRNTEAFF
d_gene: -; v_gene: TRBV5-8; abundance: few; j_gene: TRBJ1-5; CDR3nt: TGTGCCAGCAGCTTGGTTGCGGATCAGCCCCAGCATTTT; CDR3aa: CASSLVADQPQHF
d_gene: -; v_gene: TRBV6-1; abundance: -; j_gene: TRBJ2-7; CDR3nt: TGTGCCAGCACCCCCACAGGTCTCTACTCCTACGAGCAGTACTTC; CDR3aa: CASTPTGLYSYEQYF
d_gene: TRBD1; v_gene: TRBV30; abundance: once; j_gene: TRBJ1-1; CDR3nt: TGTGCCTGGGGACAGGGGGGGCCTGAAGCTTTCTTT; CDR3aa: CAWGQGGPEAFF
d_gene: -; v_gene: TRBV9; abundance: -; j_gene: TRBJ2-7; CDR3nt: TGTGCCAGCAGCGTAGCTACGGGGGTGGCCTACGAGCAGTACTTC; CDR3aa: CASSVATGVAYEQYF
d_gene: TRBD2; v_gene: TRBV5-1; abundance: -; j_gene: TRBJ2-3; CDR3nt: TGCGCCAGCAGCTGGGGGGGAGAGGCAGATACGCAGTATTTT; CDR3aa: CASSWGGEADTQYF
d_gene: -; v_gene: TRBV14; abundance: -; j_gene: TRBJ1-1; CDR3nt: TGTGCCAGCAGCCGAATGGAGAAGACAGCCCAACCCGACACTGAAGCTTTCTTT; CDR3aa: CASSRMEKTAQPDTEAFF
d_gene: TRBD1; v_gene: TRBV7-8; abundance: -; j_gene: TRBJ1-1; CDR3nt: TGTGCCAGCAGCTTATTTTTGGGACAGCCCCTCATGAACACTGAAGCTTTCTTT; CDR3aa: CASSLFLGQPLMNTEAFF
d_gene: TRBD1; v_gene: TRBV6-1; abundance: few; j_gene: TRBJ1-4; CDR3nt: TGTGCCAGCAGTGAAAAAGGCAGGGGGTTGACTAATGAAAAACTGTTTTTT; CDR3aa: CASSEKGRGLTNEKLFF
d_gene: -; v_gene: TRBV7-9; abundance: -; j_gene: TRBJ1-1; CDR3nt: TGTGCCAGCAGCTTAGGAAGGGATAGGGGTGAGACTGAAGCTTTCTTT; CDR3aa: CASSLGRDRGETEAFF
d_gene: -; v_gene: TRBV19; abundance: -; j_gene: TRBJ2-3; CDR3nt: TGTGCCAGTAGCGGGTCAGTCACAGATACGCAGTATTTT; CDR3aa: CASSGSVTDTQYF
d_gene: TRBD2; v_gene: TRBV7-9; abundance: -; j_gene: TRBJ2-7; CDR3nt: TGTGCCAGCAGCCCGATAGCGGGGGTGGGCGAGCAGTACTTC; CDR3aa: CASSPIAGVGEQYF
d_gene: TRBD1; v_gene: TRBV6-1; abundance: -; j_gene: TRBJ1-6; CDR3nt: TGTGCCAGCAGTGAAGGAGGACAGGGATATAATTCACCCCTCCACTTT; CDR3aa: CASSEGGQGYNSPLHF
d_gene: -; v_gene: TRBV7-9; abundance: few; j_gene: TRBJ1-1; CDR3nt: TGTTCCAGCAGCCGCGAAGTGTACACTGAAGCTTTCTTT; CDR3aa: CSSSREVYTEAFF
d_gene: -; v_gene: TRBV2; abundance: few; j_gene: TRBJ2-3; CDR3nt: TGTGCCAGCAGTGGGGCCAGCCCAGATACGCAGTATTTT; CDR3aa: CASSGASPDTQYF
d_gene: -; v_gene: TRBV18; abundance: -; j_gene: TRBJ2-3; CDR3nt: TGTGCCAGCTCACCAACCAGGGTGTTGACAGATACGCAGTATTTT; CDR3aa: CASSPTRVLTDTQYF
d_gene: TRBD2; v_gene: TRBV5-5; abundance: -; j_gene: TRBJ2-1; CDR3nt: TGTGCCAGCAGCGAGGAACTAGCGGGAGCAGGTGATGAGCAGTTCTTC; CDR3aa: CASSEELAGAGDEQFF
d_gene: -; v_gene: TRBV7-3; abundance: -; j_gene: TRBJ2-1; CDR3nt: TGTGCCAGCAGCGTCGACGGGTACAATGAGCAGTTCTTC; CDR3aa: CASSVDGYNEQFF
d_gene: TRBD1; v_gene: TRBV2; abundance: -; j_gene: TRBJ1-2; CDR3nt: TGTGCCAGCAGTGTCGACAGGGGGGAGATCTATGGCTACACCTTC; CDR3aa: CASSVDRGEIYGYTF
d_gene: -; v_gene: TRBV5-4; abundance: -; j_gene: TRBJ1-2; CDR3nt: TGTGCCAGCAGCTTCTCCAGGTCAAACTATGGCTACACCTTC; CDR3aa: CASSFSRSNYGYTF
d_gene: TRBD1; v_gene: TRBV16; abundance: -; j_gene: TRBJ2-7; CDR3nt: TGTGCCAGCAATAACGCTGTCGGGACAGGGGAACACGAGCAGTACTTC; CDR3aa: CASNNAVGTGEHEQYF
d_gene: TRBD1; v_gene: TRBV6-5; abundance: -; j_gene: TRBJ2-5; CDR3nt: TGTGCCAGCAGTTACACCGGGACAGGGAGGGGAGAGACCCAGTACTTC; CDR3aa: CASSYTGTGRGETQYF
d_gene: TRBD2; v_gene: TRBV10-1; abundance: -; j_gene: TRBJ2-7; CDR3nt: TGCGCCAGCAAGTCCGGGACTAGCCCTCCCGAGCAGTACTTC; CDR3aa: CASKSGTSPPEQYF
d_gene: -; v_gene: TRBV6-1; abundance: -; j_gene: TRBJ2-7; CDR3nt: TGTGCCAGCAGTTTTTTAGCGGGTGGGACAGAGCAGTACTTC; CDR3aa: CASSFLAGGTEQYF
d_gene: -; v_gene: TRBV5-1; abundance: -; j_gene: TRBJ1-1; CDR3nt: TGCGCCAGCAGCTTGACAGGAGCGAACACTGAAGCTTTCTTT; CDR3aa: CASSLTGANTEAFF
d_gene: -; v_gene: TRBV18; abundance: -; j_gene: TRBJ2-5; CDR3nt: TGTGCCAGCTCACCACCGGGCGAGACCCAGTACTTC; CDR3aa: CASSPPGETQYF
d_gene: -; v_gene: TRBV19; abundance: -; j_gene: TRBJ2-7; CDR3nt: TGTGCCAGTAGTATAGATGGGCCGGGACTCGCTAGATCCTACGAGCAGTACTTC; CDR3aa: CASSIDGPGLARSYEQYF
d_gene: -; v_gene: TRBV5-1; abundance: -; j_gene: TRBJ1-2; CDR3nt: TGCGCCAGCAGCTTGGTGCAGGGAGGCCATGGCTACACCTTC; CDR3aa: CASSLVQGGHGYTF
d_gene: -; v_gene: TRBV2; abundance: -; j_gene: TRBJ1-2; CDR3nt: TGTGCCAGCAGGGTACAGCTCTATGGCTACACCTTC; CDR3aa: CASRVQLYGYTF
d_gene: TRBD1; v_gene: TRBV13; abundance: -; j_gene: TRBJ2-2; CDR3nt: TGTGCCAGCAGCCCCCGTCGGACAGGGCGGAACACCGGGGAGCTGTTTTTT; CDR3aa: CASSPRRTGRNTGELFF
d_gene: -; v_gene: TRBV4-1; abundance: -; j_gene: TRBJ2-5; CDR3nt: TGCGCCAGCAGCCCCTTCGACCCCCGCGGGACCCAGTACTTC; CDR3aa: CASSPFDPRGTQYF
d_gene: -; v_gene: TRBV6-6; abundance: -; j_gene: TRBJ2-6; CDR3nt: TGTGCCAGCAGTTACTTCCCAGGCTCTGGGGCCAACGTCCTGACTTTC; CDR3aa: CASSYFPGSGANVLTF
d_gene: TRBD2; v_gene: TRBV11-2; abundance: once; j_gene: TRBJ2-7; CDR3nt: TGTGCCAGCAGCTTAACGGGGGGGGTCTACGAGCAGTACTTC; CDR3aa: CASSLTGGVYEQYF
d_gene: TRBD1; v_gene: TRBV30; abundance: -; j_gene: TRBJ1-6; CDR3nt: TGTGCCTGGAGTTATACAGGGGGTAATTCACCCCTCCACTTT; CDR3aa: CAWSYTGGNSPLHF
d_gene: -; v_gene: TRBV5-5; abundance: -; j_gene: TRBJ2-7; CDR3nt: TGTGCCAGCAGCTTGGCTGACAGTTGGGGTTACGAGCAGTACTTC; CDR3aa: CASSLADSWGYEQYF
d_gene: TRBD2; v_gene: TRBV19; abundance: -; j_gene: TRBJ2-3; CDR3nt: TGTGCCAGTAGTATGGGCGGGAGGGCCATCACAGATACGCAGTATTTT; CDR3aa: CASSMGGRAITDTQYF
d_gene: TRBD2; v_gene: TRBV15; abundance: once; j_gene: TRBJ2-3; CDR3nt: TGTGCCACCAGCAGACAACTAGCGGGGGGTCATAGCACAGATACGCAGTATTTT; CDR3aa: CATSRQLAGGHSTDTQYF
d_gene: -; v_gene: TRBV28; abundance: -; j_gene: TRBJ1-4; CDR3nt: TGTGCCAGCAGTCGGGCCGGGAACCTCGCAACTAATGAAAAACTGTTTTTT; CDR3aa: CASSRAGNLATNEKLFF
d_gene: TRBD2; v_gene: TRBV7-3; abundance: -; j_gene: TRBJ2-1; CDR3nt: TGTGCCAGCAGCTTAACGGGGGGGAGCTGGAACAATGAGCAGTTCTTC; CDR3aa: CASSLTGGSWNNEQFF
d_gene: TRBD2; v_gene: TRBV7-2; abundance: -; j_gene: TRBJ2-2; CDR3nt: TGTGCCGGACGGGAGGGCCCTAACACCGGGGAGCTGTTTTTT; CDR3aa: CAGREGPNTGELFF
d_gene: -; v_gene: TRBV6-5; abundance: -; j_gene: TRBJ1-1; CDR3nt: TGTGCCAGCCACCCAACAGGCCGGAACACTGAAGCTTTCTTT; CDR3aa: CASHPTGRNTEAFF
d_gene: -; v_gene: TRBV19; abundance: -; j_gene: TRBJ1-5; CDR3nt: TGTGCCAGTAGTATTAGTGATCAGCCCCAGCATTTT; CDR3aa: CASSISDQPQHF
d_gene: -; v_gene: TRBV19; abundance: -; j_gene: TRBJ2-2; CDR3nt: TGTGCCAGTAGTACGACACAGGGCTCCGGGGAGCTGTTTTTT; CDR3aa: CASSTTQGSGELFF